This T cell receptor beta chain derives from a study of early T cells in non-severe SARS-CoV-2 infection. Study at large: Sequenced bulk RNA came from whole blood that was unsorted, and chains were unpaired. Study-wide findings and caveats: Sequences matched to VDJdb favored anti-spike CD8 responses, while private and CD4 specificities were missed.

Individual cDNA molecules were tagged with unique molecular identifiers, the study reported. TCRdb reprocessed the 5' RACE reads with MiXCR, giving one entry per CDR3 protein. The table includes over 75,000 distinct CDR3 sequences, 15% detected once. On this clonotype itself: What it binds is not known.

Between the trimmed V and J ends, which lost 1 base and 2 bases, there was a span of 12 bases. CDR3 length: 15 residues. Germline CDR1 reads MGHRA; CDR2 reads YSYEKL. The sequenced sample was whole blood. This TCR was sampled from an adult who was a healthcare worker with PCR-confirmed SARS-CoV-2 infection or an uninfected control (not recorded which). This chain connects TRBV4-1 to TRBJ2-7; D unresolved. The CDR3, as DNA: TGCGCCAGCAGCCAAGGACTTTCAGGTACCTACGAGCAGTACTTC. It codes for CASSQGLSGTYEQYF.